These 6 T cell receptor beta chains share one sample of origin, sequenced in a study of shared clonotypes between healthy human individuals. The table came from immunoSEQ multiplex PCR; TCRdb's copy has only in-frame clones and leaves some out. In the table there are about 770,000 clones, around 70% of which are singletons. Sequencing was carried out using memory CD4+ T cells sorted from blood. The sample's subset: CD45RA-negative fraction. The receptors shown here come from a woman aged 25 to 39 in good health.

The CDR3 nucleotides are TGTGCCAGCAGCTTAAAGGGGGGAGGAAGCACTGAAGCTTTCTTT. As protein: CASSLKGGGSTEAFF. The rearrangement links TRBV7-3 to TRBJ1-1; D might be TRBD1 (6 bases). Germline V gene lookup returns CDR1 SGHTA and CDR2 FQGTGA. V was shortened by 1 base and J by 4 bases, with 13 bases between the two germline ends. The length of the CDR3 is 15 residues.

Details on this clone: At one boundary the junction diverges from the germline segment, which might be a read error. The V gene is TRBV10-1, the J gene TRBJ2-1; D uncertain. Per the germline V gene, CDR1 is WNHNN and CDR2 is SYGVQD (reference sequence). The CDR3 extends over 8 amino acids. In DNA, the CDR3 is TGCGCCAGCAGTGTTCGGCTCTTC. This encodes CASSVRLF.

This rearrangement joins TRBV9 to TRBJ1-2; no clear D. This CDR3 has 13 residues. Trimming left V 3 bases short and J 1 base short, with 7 bases between. Germline V gene sequence: CDR1 SGDLS, CDR2 YYNGEE. CDR3: CASSAANNYGYTF. The CDR3 nucleotides read TGTGCCAGCAGCGCCGCAAATAACTATGGCTACACCTTC. The whole variable domain, filled in from reference TRBV9 and TRBJ1-2, reads DSGVTQTPKHLITATGQRVTLRCSPRSGDLSVYWYQQSLDQGLQFLIQYYNGEERAKGNILERFSAQQFPDLHSELNLSSLELGDSALYFCASSAANNYGYTFGSGTRLTVV.

J is TRBJ2-1 and V is TRBV28, with TRBD1 identical over 10 bases. Germline trimming cut 4 bases from V and 5 bases from J; bases unmatched to any gene: 14. This CDR3 has 18 residues. Germline V gene data show CDR1 as MDHEN and CDR2 as SYDVKM. The CDR3 sequence is CASSSRQGAQGSNNEQFF. CDR3 nucleotides: TGTGCCAGCAGTTCACGACAGGGGGCGCAAGGTAGCAACAATGAGCAGTTCTTC.

V and J are TRBV18 and TRBJ2-7, with a possible D match to TRBD1 (6 bases). CDR1 and CDR2 (germline): KGHSH, LQKENI. The CDR3 is 13 residues long. V lost 2 bases and J 3 bases, leaving 8 bases between the germline ends. CDR3 sequence reads: CASSPGGGYEQYF. The DNA of the CDR3 is TGTGCCAGCTCACCAGGGGGCGGCTACGAGCAGTACTTC.

This chain connects TRBV7-9 to TRBJ1-4, with TRBD1 matching over 7 bases. Trimming at V came to 6 bases and at J to 5 bases, leaving 6 bases not matched to a gene. This CDR3 contains 14 residues. Germline V gives CDR1 SEHNR, CDR2 FQNEAQ (reference sequence). The CDR3 region has the DNA TGTGCCAGCAGGCAACAGGGGCGGAATGAAAAACTGTTTTTT. It specifies CASRQQGRNEKLFF.